This TCR beta chain appears in the sequencing data of a study of cytomegalovirus exposure and HLA in healthy donors. This clone was picked up a small number of times. Primers for the PCR totalled 60 Vbeta and 13 Jbeta. This table comes from immunoSEQ multiplex PCR, and its TCRdb copy is limited to in-frame clones, with some not included. The sample holds 200,000 to 250,000 clones, 78% seen once. Trimming removed 0 bases at V and 3 bases at J, with 14 bases between. Germline values: CDR1 LNHNV, CDR2 YYDKDF (reference sequence). The CDR3 runs to 17 residues. The genes are TRBV15 and TRBJ2-2, with TRBD1 as a possible D gene (6 bases). This TCR was sampled from a male donor in good health and CMV-seronegative. The sample consisted of PBMCs. The CDR3 nucleotides are TGTGCCACCAGCAGAGATCTGGGGCAGGGGTACACCGGGGAGCTGTTTTTT. It yields the protein CATSRDLGQGYTGELFF.